This entry is about one TCR beta chain. Its antigen remains unidentified. For the second PCR, which ran for about 7 to 11 cycles, a sample-barcoded 5' primer and a J-beta primer mix were used. Each TCR beta cDNA got a 12-nucleotide random molecular identifier. In TCRdb, the 5' RACE reads were re-called with MiXCR into one record per CDR3 protein. This repertoire shows 1.5 million to 2 million distinct CDR3 sequences, 49% found once; its top ten account for roughly 2%. The sample originates from a study of blood T cells in healthy people across ages. Turning to the study itself: For every two T cells, template switching captured about one barcoded beta molecule. Study-wide results and caveats: The recorded TCR beta diversity per million T cells decreased in a roughly linear manner with age.

The sample comprised blood. This sequence originates from a woman in her thirties or forties in good health.

The CDR3 is CASSKRGENTEAFF. The CDR3 nucleotides are TGTGCCAGCAGTAAGAGGGGTGAGAACACTGAAGCTTTCTTT. The chain links TRBV6-6 to TRBJ1-1, with a possible D match to TRBD1 (5 bases). The germline V and J ends were trimmed by 5 bases and 1 base, with 11 bases remaining between them. Germline V gene data show CDR1 as MNHNY and CDR2 as SVGAGI (reference sequence). This CDR3 has 14 amino acids.